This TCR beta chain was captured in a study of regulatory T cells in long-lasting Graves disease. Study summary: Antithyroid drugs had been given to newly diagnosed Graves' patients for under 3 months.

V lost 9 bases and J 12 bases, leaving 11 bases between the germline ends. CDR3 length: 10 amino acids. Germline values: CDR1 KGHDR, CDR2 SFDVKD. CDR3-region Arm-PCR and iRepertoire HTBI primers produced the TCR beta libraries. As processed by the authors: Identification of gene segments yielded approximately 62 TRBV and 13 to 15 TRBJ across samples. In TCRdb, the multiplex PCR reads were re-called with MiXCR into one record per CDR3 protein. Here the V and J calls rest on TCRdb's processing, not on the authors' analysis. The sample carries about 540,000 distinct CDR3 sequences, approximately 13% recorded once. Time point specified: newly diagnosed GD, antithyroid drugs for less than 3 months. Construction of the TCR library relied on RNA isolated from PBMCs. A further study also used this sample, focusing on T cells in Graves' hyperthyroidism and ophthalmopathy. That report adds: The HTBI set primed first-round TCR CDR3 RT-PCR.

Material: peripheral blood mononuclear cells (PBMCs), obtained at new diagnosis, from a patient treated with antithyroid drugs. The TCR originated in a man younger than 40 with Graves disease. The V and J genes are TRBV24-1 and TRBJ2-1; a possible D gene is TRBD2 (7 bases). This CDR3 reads CATGGGPQFF. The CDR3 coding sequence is TGTGCCACCGGGGGGGGGCCGCAGTTCTTC.